Below, 22 T cell receptor beta chains from the same sample are listed, as sequenced in a study of radiotherapy plus CTLA-4 blockade in lung cancer. Some clones are missing from TCRdb's copy, which holds only in-frame ones; the method was immunoSEQ multiplex PCR. Found here are tens of thousands of clones, approximately 79% of them singletons; the top ten hold approximately 10%. Source: peripheral blood, taken from a patient treated with radiotherapy plus ipilimumab. The receptors derive from a human donor with non-small cell lung cancer who had stable disease on radiotherapy plus ipilimumab.

J is TRBJ2-7 and V is TRBV9, with D perhaps matching TRBD1 (6 bases). The CDR3 runs 18 residues. Looked up from germline, CDR1 is SGDLS and CDR2 is YYNGEE. The V end lost 3 bases, the J end lost 2 bases, and 24 bases lay between the germline ends. In nucleotides, the CDR3 is TGTGCCAGCAGCGCGAACCCGTCGACAGGTCTTCAGGCCTACGAGCAGTACTTC. Translated: CASSANPSTGLQAYEQYF.

This clone was seen once. The gene calls are TRBV27 and TRBJ2-3; 13 bases align to TRBD2. The CDR3 runs to 17 residues. J was trimmed by 1 base and V by 5 bases; bases with no gene match: 6. CDR1 and CDR2 from the germline V gene are MNHEY and SMNVEV (reference sequence). Here the CDR3 DNA reads TGTGCCAGCAGTAGAGAGGGACTAGCGGGGCGCACAGATACGCAGTATTTT. Amino acids: CASSREGLAGRTDTQYF.

The chain uses TRBV29-1 and TRBJ1-1, with a possible D match to TRBD1 (5 bases). In germline, CDR1 is SQVTM, CDR2 ANQGSEA. The CDR3 totals 13 residues. V lost 2 bases, J lost 4 bases, and 11 bases lay in between. Written as DNA, the CDR3 is TGCAGCGTTGAATGGCAGGGTGGCACTGAAGCTTTCTTT. Translated, it gives CSVEWQGGTEAFF.

This chain uses TRBV30 with TRBJ1-6; a possible D gene is TRBD1 (6 bases). The CDR3 runs to 15 residues. V lost 4 bases to trimming and J lost 8 bases, with 18 bases between them. The V gene's germline CDR1 is GTSNPN and CDR2 SVGIG (reference sequence). The CDR3 DNA reads as TGTGCCTGGATCAGAAGGGACAAAGAGGATTCACCCCTCCACTTT. Protein sequence: CAWIRRDKEDSPLHF. Drawing the rest from reference TRBV30 and TRBJ1-6, the complete variable domain is SQTIHQWPATLVQPVGSPLSLECTVEGTSNPNLYWYRQAAGRGLQLLFYSVGIGQISSEVPQNLSASRPQDRQFILSSKKLLLSDSGFYLCAWIRRDKEDSPLHFGNGTRLTVT.

This rearrangement joins TRBV9 to TRBJ2-2, with D maybe TRBD1 (5 bases). V was trimmed by 6 bases and J by 5 bases, leaving 14 bases between them. Germline V gene lookup returns CDR1 SGDLS and CDR2 YYNGEE. This CDR3 region has 14 residues. The CDR3 here is CASTKQVNTGELFF. CDR3 bases: TGTGCCAGCACTAAACAGGTCAATACCGGGGAGCTGTTTTTT.

The rearrangement uses TRBV4-1 and TRBJ2-1, with 7 bases aligning to TRBD2. The CDR3 sequence is 14 residues long. V dropped 7 bases and J dropped 4; count of bases not matched to a gene: 7. The germline gives CDR1 MGHRA, CDR2 YSYEKL. The CDR3 coding sequence is TGCGCCAGCACGATTGGGGGGGATTACAATGAGCAGTTCTTC. Its protein product is CASTIGGDYNEQFF.

The chain joins TRBV7-2 to TRBJ1-2; D call uncertain. The CDR3 length is 17 residues. CDR1 is SGHTA, CDR2 FQGNSA, per germline. V was trimmed by 4 bases and J by 3 bases, leaving 21 bases between them. The CDR3 protein is CASSSNSPSRIDYGYTF. In DNA form, the CDR3 reads TGTGCCAGCAGCTCCAATTCTCCTTCTAGGATTGACTATGGCTACACCTTC.

This clone came up once. The chain employs TRBV18 and TRBJ1-5; D gene uncertain. The CDR3 runs 15 residues. CDR1 is KGHSH, CDR2 LQKENI, per germline. Deletions cut 4 bases from V and 1 base from J, with 11 bases between. For the CDR3, the DNA is TGTGCCAGCTCACAGAACGTCCGGAGCAATCAGCCCCAGCATTTT. Translating it yields CASSQNVRSNQPQHF.

V gene TRBV28 combines with J gene TRBJ1-5; D is uncertain. V lost 4 bases to trimming and J lost 0 bases, with 10 bases between them. The germline V gene has CDR1 MDHEN and CDR2 SYDVKM. The CDR3 extends over 15 amino acids. The CDR3 coding sequence is TGTGCCAGCAGTTCAAGAGTTTTTAGCAATCAGCCCCAGCATTTT. Translation: CASSSRVFSNQPQHF.

CDR3 nucleotide sequence: TGTGCCAGCAGCAAAGCGCTTTGGGTCAGGGGGTACGAGCAGTACGTC. This gives the protein CASSKALWVRGYEQYV. The chain links TRBV21-1 to TRBJ2-7; the table assigns TRBD1, which was not confirmed against the DNA. TRBV21-1 is a pseudogene locus. The CDR3 spans 16 residues.

The chain combines TRBV6-4 with TRBJ1-6; the D is unclear. Trimming took 6 bases from V and 2 from J, leaving 11 bases between them. The germline gives CDR1 MRHNA, CDR2 SNTAGT. The CDR3 is 15 residues long. CDR3 coding DNA: TGTGCCAGCAGCTCGACCTGGACCTATAATTCACCCCTCCACTTT. It is translated as CASSSTWTYNSPLHF.

The chain is built from TRBV25-1 and TRBJ1-6; 8 nucleotides match TRBD1. The CDR3 extends over 16 amino acids. The trim removed 8 bases at V and 9 bases at J, leaving 15 bases unmatched. CDR1 and CDR2 (germline): MGHDK, SYGVNS. The CDR3 sequence: CASGRGTGILGSPLHF. The CDR3 DNA is TGTGCCAGCGGAAGAGGGACAGGAATCTTAGGTTCACCCCTCCACTTT.

This chain joins TRBV9 and TRBJ1-5; D may be TRBD1 (5 bases). This CDR3 is 14 amino acids long. Germline V gene data show CDR1 as SGDLS and CDR2 as YYNGEE. Trimming cost V 3 bases and J 4 bases, with 11 bases left between them. CDR3 nucleotide sequence: TGTGCCAGCAGCGAGGGGCCCTCGAATCAGCCCCAGCATTTT. Amino acid sequence: CASSEGPSNQPQHF.

The rearrangement links TRBV7-3 to TRBJ2-3; no clear D. Germline lookup yields CDR1 SGHTA and CDR2 FQGTGA. Trimming shortened V by 5 bases and J by 0 bases, and 9 bases separated the two germline ends. The CDR3 spans 14 residues. In DNA form, the CDR3 reads TGTGCCAGCAGCCCTTTTTCTAGCACAGATACGCAGTATTTT. It encodes CASSPFSSTDTQYF.

The chain couples TRBV30 to TRBJ2-1; D not resolved. The germline CDR1 and CDR2 sequences are GTSNPN and SVGIG (reference sequence). Between the trimmed V and J ends, which lost 5 bases and 10 bases, there was a span of 12 bases. This CDR3 comprises 11 residues. The CDR3 coding sequence is TGTGCCTGGGATAGAGCAGGCGAGCAGTTCTTC. It codes for CAWDRAGEQFF.

The chain has TRBV4-3 and TRBJ2-1; 15 bases align to TRBD2. The CDR3 runs to 19 residues. From germline, CDR1 is LGHNA and CDR2 YSLEER. Trimming cost V 1 base and J 1 base; bases outside gene matches: 5. CDR3 in amino acids: CASSQGPGLAGGSYNEQFF. CDR3 sequence (DNA): TGCGCCAGCAGCCAAGGCCCGGGACTAGCGGGGGGTTCCTACAATGAGCAGTTCTTC.

In this sample, this clone turned up a few times. The V and J genes are TRBV5-4 and TRBJ1-2, with 8 bases matching TRBD1. V trimming: 7 bases; J trimming: 4 bases; junction bases outside the gene matches: 9. CDR1 is SGHNT, CDR2 YYREEE, per germline (reference sequence). CDR3 size: 14 residues. The chain's CDR3 is CASASTGEAYGYTF. The CDR3 coding sequence is TGTGCCAGCGCATCGACAGGGGAGGCCTATGGCTACACCTTC.

The chain couples TRBV29-1 to TRBJ2-7, with D perhaps TRBD1 (6 bases). Per germline, CDR1 SQVTM and CDR2 ANQGSEA. V lost 8 bases, J lost 1 base, and 15 bases lay in between. The CDR3 extends over 13 amino acids. The CDR3: CSIGQTNSYEQYF. CDR3 nucleotides: TGCAGCATCGGACAGACGAATTCCTACGAGCAGTACTTC.

The chain is built from TRBV23-1 and TRBJ2-3; 10 bases align to TRBD2. TRBV23-1 is annotated as an ORF whose role is uncertain. The V segment lost 0 bases and the J segment 1 base; nucleotides outside the gene matches: 10. The CDR3 has 19 amino acids. CDR3 sequence (DNA): TGCGCCAGCAGTCAATCACGCAGCGGGGGGGCAGTGGGCACAGATACGCAGTATTTT. It is translated as CASSQSRSGGAVGTDTQYF.

Comments on this clone: The same CDR3 arises from other DNA sequences in this sample as well. The chain couples TRBV6-6 to TRBJ1-1; possible D gene TRBD1, 5 bases. This CDR3 is built from 11 residues. Trimming removed 8 bases at V and 5 bases at J, with 9 bases between. Looked up from germline, CDR1 is MNHNY and CDR2 is SVGAGI (reference sequence). CDR3 in DNA: TGTGCCAGCGGAGAGGGGACTGAAGCTTTCTTT. As protein: CASGEGTEAFF.

This clone was observed a few times. V is TRBV6-1 and J is TRBJ2-7, with unresolved D. The CDR3 extends over 11 amino acids. CDR1 and CDR2 (germline): MNHNS, SASEGT. V lost 7 bases and J 0 bases, leaving 4 bases between the germline ends. CDR3 sequence: CASTLSYEQYF. As DNA, the CDR3 is TGTGCCAGCACCCTCTCCTACGAGCAGTACTTC.

V is TRBV20-1 and J is TRBJ2-1; D gene unclear. This CDR3 contains 11 residues. The germline CDR1 and CDR2 sequences are DFQATT and SNEGSKA (reference sequence). V was shortened by 6 bases and J by 7 bases, with 10 bases between the two germline ends. CDR3 bases: TGCAGTGCCCCTCGGCAGAATGAGCAGTTCTTC. Translation: CSAPRQNEQFF.